This T cell receptor beta chain was documented in a study of cytotoxic CD8 clonotypes in ibrutinib-treated CLL. The protocol was immunoSEQ multiplex PCR, while the TCRdb copy is restricted to in-frame clones and leaves out a portion. The data contain approximately 100,000 clones, around 73% of them singletons. Germline V gene data show CDR1 as SGHDT and CDR2 as YYEEEE. The CDR3 contains 15 residues. The trim removed 5 bases at V and 8 bases at J, leaving 13 bases unmatched. Sequenced material: PBMCs, taken after 12 months of ibrutinib treatment. J is TRBJ1-2 and V is TRBV5-6, with 9 bases fitting TRBD1. This receptor was taken from a human donor with chronic lymphocytic leukemia. The CDR3 spells CASSPGGQGLSGYTF. As DNA, the CDR3 is TGTGCCAGCAGTCCGGGGGGACAGGGTCTTTCCGGCTACACCTTC.